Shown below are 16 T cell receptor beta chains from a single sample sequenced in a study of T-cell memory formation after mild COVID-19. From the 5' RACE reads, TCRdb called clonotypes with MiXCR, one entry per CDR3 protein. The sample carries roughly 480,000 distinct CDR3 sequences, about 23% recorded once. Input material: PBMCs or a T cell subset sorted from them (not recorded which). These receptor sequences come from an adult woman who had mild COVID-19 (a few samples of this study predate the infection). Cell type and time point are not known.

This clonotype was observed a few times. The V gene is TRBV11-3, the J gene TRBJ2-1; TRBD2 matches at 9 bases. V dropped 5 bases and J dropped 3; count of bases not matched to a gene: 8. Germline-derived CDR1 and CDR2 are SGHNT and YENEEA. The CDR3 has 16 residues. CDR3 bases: TGTGCCAGCAGCCGCCTAGCGGGAAGTATCTACAATGAGCAGTTCTTC. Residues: CASSRLAGSIYNEQFF.

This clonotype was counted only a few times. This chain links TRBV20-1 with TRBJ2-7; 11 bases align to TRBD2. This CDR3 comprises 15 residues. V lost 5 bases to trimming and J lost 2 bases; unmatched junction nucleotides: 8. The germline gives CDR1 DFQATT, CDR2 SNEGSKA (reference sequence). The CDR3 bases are TGCAGTGCTCCCTTAGCGGGAGGGACGCCCTACGAGCAGTACTTC. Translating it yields CSAPLAGGTPYEQYF.

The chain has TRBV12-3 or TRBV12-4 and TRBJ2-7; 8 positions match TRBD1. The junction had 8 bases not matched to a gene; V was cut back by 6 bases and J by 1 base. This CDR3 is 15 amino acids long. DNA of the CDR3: TGTGCCAGCAGCATAGGACAGGGAGGTTCCTACGAGCAGTACTTC. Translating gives CASSIGQGGSYEQYF.

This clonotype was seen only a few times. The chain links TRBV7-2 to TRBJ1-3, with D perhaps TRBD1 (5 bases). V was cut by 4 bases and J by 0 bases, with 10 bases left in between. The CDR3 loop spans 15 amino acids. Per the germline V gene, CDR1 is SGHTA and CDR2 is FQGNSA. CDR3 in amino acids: CASSSEGISGNTIYF. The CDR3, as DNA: TGTGCCAGCAGCTCAGAGGGGATCTCTGGAAACACCATATATTTT. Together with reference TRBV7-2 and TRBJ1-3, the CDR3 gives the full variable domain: GAGVSQSPSNKVTEKGKDVELRCDPISGHTALYWYRQSLGQGLEFLIYFQGNSAPDKSGLPSDRFSAERTGGSVSTLTIQRTQQEDSAVYLCASSSEGISGNTIYFGEGSWLTVV.

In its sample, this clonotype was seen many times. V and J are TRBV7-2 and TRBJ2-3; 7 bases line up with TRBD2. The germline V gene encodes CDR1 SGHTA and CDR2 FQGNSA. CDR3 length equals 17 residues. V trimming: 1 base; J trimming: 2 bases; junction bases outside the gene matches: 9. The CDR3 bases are TGTGCCAGCAGCTTAGGCGTTGACGGGGGGACCACAGATACGCAGTATTTT. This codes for CASSLGVDGGTTDTQYF.

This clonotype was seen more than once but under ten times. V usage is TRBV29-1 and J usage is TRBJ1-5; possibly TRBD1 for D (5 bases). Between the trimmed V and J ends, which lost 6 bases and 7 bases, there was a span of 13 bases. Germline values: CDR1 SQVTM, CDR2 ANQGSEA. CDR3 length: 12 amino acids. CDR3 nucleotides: TGCAGCGTGACACAGCGGGGGCAGCCCCAGCATTTT. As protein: CSVTQRGQPQHF.

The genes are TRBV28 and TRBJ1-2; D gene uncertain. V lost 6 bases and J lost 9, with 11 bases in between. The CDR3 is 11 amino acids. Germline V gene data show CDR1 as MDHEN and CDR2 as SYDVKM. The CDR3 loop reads CASRGPTSYTF. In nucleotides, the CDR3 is TGTGCCAGCAGAGGACCGACGAGCTACACCTTC.

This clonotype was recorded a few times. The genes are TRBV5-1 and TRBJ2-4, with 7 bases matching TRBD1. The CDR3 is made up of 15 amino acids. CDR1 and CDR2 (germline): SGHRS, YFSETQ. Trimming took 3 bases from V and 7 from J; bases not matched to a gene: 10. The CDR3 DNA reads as TGCGCCAGCAGCTCACCGGGACAGAAGGGGAACATTCAGTACTTC. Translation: CASSSPGQKGNIQYF.

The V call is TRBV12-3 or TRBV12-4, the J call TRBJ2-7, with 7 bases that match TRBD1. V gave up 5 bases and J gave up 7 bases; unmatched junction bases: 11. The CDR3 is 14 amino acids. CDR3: CASSQKRTGGEQYF. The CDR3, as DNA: TGTGCCAGCAGTCAAAAACGGACAGGAGGAGAGCAGTACTTC.

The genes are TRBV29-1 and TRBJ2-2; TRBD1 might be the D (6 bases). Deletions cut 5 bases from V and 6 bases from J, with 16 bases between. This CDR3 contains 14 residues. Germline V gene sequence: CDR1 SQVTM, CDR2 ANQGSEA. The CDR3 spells CSVLLAGVPGELFF. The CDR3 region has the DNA TGCAGCGTTTTATTGGCAGGGGTACCCGGGGAGCTGTTTTTT.

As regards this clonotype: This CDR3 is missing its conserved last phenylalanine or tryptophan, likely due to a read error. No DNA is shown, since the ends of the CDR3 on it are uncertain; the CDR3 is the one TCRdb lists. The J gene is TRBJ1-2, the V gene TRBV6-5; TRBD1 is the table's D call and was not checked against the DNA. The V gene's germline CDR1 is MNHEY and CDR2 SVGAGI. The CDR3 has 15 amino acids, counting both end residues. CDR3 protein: CASSYRQGPADGYTV.

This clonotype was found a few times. The CDR3 DNA reads as TGTGCCAGCAGTTTAGCCAGGGTCGAGCAGTACTTC. It yields the protein CASSLARVEQYF. The rearrangement uses TRBV12-3 or TRBV12-4 and TRBJ2-7; tentative D call: TRBD1 (5 bases). The germline V and J ends were trimmed by 0 bases and 6 bases, with 6 bases remaining between them. CDR3 length equals 12 residues.

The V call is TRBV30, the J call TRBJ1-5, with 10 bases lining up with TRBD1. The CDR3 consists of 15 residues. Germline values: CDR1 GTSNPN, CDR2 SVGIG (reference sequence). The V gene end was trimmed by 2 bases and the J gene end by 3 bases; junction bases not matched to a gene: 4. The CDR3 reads CAWSSGQGNNQPQHF. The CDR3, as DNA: TGTGCCTGGAGTTCGGGACAGGGGAACAATCAGCCCCAGCATTTT.

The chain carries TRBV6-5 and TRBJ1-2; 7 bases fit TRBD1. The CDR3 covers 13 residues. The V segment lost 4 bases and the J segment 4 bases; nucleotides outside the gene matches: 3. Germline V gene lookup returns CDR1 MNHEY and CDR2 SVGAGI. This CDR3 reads CASSSGQIYGYTF. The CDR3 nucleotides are TGTGCCAGCAGTTCGGGACAGATCTATGGCTACACCTTC.

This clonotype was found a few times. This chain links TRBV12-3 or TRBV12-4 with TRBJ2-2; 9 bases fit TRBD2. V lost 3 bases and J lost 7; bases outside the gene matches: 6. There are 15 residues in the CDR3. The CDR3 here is CASSLGGRAIGELFF. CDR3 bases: TGTGCCAGCAGTTTGGGCGGGAGGGCCATCGGGGAGCTGTTTTTT.

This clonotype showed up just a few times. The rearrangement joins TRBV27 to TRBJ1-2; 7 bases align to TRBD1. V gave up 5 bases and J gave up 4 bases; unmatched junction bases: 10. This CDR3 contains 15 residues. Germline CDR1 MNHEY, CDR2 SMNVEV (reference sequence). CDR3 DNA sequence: TGTGCCAGCAGTCCTCGACAGGGAACTTTCTATGGCTACACCTTC. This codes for CASSPRQGTFYGYTF.